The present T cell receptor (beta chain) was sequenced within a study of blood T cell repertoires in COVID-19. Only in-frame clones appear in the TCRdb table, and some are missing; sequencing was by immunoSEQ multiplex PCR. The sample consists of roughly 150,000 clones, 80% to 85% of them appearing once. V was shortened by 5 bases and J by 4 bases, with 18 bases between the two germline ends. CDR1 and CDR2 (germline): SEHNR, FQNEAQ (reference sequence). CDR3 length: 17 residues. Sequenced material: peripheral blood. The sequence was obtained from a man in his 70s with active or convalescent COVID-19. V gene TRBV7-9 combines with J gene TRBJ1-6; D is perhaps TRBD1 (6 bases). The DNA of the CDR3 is TGTGCCAGCAGCGCTCAATTGACACAGGGTTATAATTCACCCCTCCACTTT. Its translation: CASSAQLTQGYNSPLHF.